In its sample, the clone carrying this T cell receptor (beta chain) was seen many times. Antigen specificity is unknown. This entry comes from a study of T-cell memory formation after mild COVID-19. Study outcomes and limitations: CD4/CD8 balance characterized clones contracting day 15 to 85, and CD4+ skew characterized later expanders. Clonal second-wave expansions that peaked on day 37 had unconfirmed SARS-CoV-2 specificity. Several responding clones turned up in pre-infection memory, indicating that cross-reactive memory may have taken part.

Researchers used 5'RACE with constant-segment primers to make TCR alpha and TCR beta cDNA libraries that carry sample barcodes and UMIs. Each CDR3 protein is one row after TCRdb ran MiXCR on the 5' RACE reads. The table has 25,000 to 30,000 distinct CDR3 sequences, 15% to 20% seen once. The specimen was PBMCs or a T cell subset sorted from them (not recorded which). This TCR derives from an adult who had mild COVID-19 (a few samples of this study predate the infection). Cell type and time point are not known.

The DNA for the CDR3 is TGTGCCAGCAGCTCCGGGTTTTCTGGAAACACCATATATTTT. Protein sequence: CASSSGFSGNTIYF. The V gene is TRBV5-4, the J gene TRBJ1-3, with D uncertain. This CDR3 contains 14 residues. Between the trimmed V and J ends, which lost 3 bases and 1 base, there was a span of 8 bases. Germline loops: CDR1 SGHNT, CDR2 YYREEE (reference sequence).